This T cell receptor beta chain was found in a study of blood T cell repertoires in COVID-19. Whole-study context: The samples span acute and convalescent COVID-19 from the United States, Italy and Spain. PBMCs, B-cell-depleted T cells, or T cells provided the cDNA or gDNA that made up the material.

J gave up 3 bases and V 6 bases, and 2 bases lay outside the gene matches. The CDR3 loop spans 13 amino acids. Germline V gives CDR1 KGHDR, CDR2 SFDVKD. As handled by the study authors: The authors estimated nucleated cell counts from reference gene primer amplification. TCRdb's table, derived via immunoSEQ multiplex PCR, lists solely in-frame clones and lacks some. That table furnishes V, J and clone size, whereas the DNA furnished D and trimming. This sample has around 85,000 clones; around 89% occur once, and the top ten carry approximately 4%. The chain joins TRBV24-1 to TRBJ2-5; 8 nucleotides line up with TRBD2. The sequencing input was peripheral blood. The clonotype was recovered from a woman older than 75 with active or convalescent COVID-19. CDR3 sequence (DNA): TGTGCCACCAGTAGCGGGAGAAAAGAGACCCAGTACTTC. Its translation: CATSSGRKETQYF.